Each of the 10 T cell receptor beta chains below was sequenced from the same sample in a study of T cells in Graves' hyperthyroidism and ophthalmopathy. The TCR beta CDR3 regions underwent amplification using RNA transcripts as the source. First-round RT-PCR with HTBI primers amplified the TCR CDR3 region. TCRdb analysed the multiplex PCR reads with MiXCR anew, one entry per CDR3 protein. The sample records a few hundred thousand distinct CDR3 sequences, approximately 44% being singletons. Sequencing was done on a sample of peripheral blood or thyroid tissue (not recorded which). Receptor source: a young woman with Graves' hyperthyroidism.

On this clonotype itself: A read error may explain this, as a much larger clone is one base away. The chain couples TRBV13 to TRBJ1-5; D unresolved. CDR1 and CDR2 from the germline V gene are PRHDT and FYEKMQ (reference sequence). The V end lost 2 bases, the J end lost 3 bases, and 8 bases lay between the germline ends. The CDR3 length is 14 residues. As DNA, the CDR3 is TGTGCCAGCAGCTTAAAAGTTAACAATCAGCCCCAGCATTTT. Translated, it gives CASSLKVNNQPQHF.

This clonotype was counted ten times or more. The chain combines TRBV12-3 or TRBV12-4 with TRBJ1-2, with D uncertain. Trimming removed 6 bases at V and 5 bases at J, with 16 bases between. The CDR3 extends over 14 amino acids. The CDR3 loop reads CASSPSNTAYGYTF. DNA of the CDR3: TGTGCCAGCAGCCCCTCCAACACCGCGTATGGCTACACCTTC.

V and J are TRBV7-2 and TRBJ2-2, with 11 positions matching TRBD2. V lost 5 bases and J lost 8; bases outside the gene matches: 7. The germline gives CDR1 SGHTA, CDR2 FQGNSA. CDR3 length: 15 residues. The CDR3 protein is CASSLGLAGRGELFF. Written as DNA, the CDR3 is TGTGCCAGCAGCCTTGGACTAGCGGGTAGAGGGGAGCTGTTTTTT.

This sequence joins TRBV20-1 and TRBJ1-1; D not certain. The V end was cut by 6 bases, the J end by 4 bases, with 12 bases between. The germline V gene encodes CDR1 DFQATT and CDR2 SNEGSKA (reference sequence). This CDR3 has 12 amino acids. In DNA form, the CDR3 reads TGCAGTGCCCCGGTATCCGCCACTGAAGCTTTCTTT. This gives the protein CSAPVSATEAFF.

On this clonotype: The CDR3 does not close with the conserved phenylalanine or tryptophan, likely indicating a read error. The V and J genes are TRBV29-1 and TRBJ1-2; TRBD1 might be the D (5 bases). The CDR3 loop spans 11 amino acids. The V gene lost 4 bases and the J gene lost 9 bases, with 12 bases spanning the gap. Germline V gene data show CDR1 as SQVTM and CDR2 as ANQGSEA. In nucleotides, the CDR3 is TGCAGCGTTGCCGGGGGTGTTAGCTACACCCTC. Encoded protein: CSVAGGVSYTL.

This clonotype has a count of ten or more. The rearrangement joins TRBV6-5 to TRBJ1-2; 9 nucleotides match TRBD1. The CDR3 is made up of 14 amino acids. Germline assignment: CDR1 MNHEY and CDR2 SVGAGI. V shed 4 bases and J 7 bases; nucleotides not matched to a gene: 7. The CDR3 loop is CASSSDRGSIGYTF. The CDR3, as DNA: TGTGCCAGCAGTTCGGACAGGGGTTCGATTGGCTACACCTTC.

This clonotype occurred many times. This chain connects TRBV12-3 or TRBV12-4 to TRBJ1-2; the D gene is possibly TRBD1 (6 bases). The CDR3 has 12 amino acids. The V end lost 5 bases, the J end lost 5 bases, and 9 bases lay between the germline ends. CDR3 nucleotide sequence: TGTGCCAGCAGTACAGGGTATTATGGCTACACCTTC. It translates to CASSTGYYGYTF.

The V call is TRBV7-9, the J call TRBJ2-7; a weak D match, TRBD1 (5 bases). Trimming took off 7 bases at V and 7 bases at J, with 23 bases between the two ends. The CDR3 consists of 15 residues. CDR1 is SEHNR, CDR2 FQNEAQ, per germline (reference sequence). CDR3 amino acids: CASTPRWGSYNEQYF. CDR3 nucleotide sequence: TGTGCCAGCACCCCCCGATGGGGCTCCTACAATGAGCAGTACTTC.

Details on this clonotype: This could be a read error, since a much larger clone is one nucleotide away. Here the CDR3 DNA reads TGCAGTGCTAGAGATTTGCGGGAGGGCCGCGCTCGCAACACCGGGGAGCCGTTTTTT. This encodes CSARDLREGRARNTGEPFF. V is TRBV20-1 and J is TRBJ2-2; 9 bases align to TRBD2. This CDR3 has 19 amino acids. Germline V gene sequence: CDR1 DFQATT, CDR2 SNEGSKA (reference sequence).

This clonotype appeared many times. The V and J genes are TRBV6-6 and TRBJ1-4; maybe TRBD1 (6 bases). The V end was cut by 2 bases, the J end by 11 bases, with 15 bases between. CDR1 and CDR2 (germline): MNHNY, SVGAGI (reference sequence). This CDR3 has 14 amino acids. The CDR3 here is CASSYGERQDKLFF. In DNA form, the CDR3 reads TGTGCCAGCAGTTACGGGGAGAGACAGGACAAACTGTTTTTT.